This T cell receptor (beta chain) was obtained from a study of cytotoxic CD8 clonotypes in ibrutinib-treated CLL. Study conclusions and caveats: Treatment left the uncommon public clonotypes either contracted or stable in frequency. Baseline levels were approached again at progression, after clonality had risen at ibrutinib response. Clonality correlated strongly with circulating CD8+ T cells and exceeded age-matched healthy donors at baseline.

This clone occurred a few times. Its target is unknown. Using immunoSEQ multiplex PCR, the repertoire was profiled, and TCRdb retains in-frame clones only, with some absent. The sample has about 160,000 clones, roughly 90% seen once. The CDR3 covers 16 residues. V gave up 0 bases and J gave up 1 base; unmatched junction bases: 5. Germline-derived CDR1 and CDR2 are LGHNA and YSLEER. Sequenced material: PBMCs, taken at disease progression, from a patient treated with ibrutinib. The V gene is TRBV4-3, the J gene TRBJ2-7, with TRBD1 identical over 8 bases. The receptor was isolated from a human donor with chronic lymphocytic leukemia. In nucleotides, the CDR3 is TGCGCCAGCAGCCAAGATCTCGGGACAGGATCCTACGAGCAGTACTTC. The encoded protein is CASSQDLGTGSYEQYF.